This T cell receptor beta chain is from a study of blood T cell repertoires in COVID-19. Study summary: There were acute and convalescent COVID-19 samples, and they came from the United States, Italy and Spain. The analysed material was cDNA or gDNA that came from T cells, B-cell-depleted T cells, or PBMCs.

As processed by the authors: Reference gene primer amplification gave estimated nucleated cell counts. The method was immunoSEQ multiplex PCR; TCRdb's version includes in-frame clones alone and lacks a portion of them. The V and J calls and clone size were taken over from that table, and D and trimming were inferred from the DNA. The sample shows approximately 200,000 clones, 94% of them seen only once. Enrollment of patients from Seattle took place during active infection, with longitudinal follow-up. The sample taken for sequencing was peripheral blood. The sequence derives from a man younger than 40 with COVID-19, enrolled during active disease.

The CDR3 reads CATNQGANYGYTF. The CDR3 region has the DNA TGTGCCACAAACCAGGGGGCTAACTATGGCTACACCTTC. V usage is TRBV3-1 (or the pseudogene TRBV3-2) and J usage is TRBJ1-2; 7 bases align to TRBD1. The germline CDR1 and CDR2 sequences are LGHDT and YNNKEL (reference sequence). This CDR3 is built from 13 residues. The V and J ends lost 10 bases and 0 bases, in that order; junction bases with no gene match: 5.